Following are 29 T cell receptor beta chains from one sample sequenced in a study of blood T cell repertoires in COVID-19. Clones were read by immunoSEQ multiplex PCR, and TCRdb kept only the in-frame ones, dropping some. Of over 150,000 clones detected, approximately 88% appear once; the ten largest clones hold 6.5% to 8.5%. Specimen: peripheral blood. These receptors were collected from a middle-aged woman with COVID-19, enrolled during active disease.

The V and J genes are TRBV24-1 and TRBJ2-5, with 10 bases that match TRBD1. Per germline, CDR1 KGHDR and CDR2 SFDVKD. V lost 7 bases to trimming and J lost 3 bases; unmatched junction nucleotides: 1. CDR3 length: 13 residues. The CDR3: CATRDRGEETQYF. The CDR3 bases are TGTGCCACCAGGGACAGGGGGGAAGAGACCCAGTACTTC.

CDR3 loop: CASSPRRGSGYTF. CDR3 DNA sequence: TGTGCCAGCAGCCCTCGCAGGGGAAGCGGCTACACCTTC. This sequence joins TRBV27 and TRBJ1-2; a weak D match, TRBD1 (6 bases). V shed 6 bases and J shed 8 bases, with 16 bases lying between them. The CDR3 is made up of 13 amino acids. Germline values: CDR1 MNHEY, CDR2 SMNVEV (reference sequence).

This CDR3 reads CASSFNRAGPPSNYGYTF. The CDR3 DNA reads as TGTGCCAGCAGCTTCAATCGAGCAGGCCCCCCTTCTAACTATGGCTACACCTTC. The chain combines TRBV7-8 with TRBJ1-2; D gene unclear. The CDR3 is 18 amino acids. Germline V CDR1 and CDR2: SGHVS, FQNEAQ. V dropped 3 bases and J dropped 0 bases, with 20 bases sitting between them.

This clone showed up just a few times. The chain recombines TRBV7-2 with TRBJ1-4, with 11 positions matching TRBD1. The CDR3 length is 14 residues. The V gene's germline CDR1 is SGHTA and CDR2 FQGNSA. Trimming took 5 bases from V and 7 from J; bases not matched to a gene: 3. This CDR3 reads CASSRTGGVEKLFF. The DNA of the CDR3 is TGTGCCAGCAGCCGGACAGGGGGCGTTGAAAAACTGTTTTTT.

This chain uses TRBV27 with TRBJ1-1; D is perhaps TRBD1 (5 bases). CDR3 length: 17 residues. V was cut by 5 bases and J by 2 bases, with 21 bases left in between. CDR1 is MNHEY, CDR2 SMNVEV, per germline (reference sequence). CDR3 loop: CASSRLPGQGSNTEAFF. CDR3 coding DNA: TGTGCCAGCAGTCGCTTACCGGGTCAGGGATCAAACACTGAAGCTTTCTTT.

The chain carries TRBV7-2 and TRBJ2-2; 9 nucleotides match TRBD1. The CDR3 is 14 residues long. Germline V gene data show CDR1 as SGHTA and CDR2 as FQGNSA. V gave up 2 bases and J gave up 8 bases; unmatched junction bases: 3. The CDR3 loop reads CASSLRQGVGELFF. CDR3 nucleotide sequence: TGTGCCAGCAGCTTAAGACAGGGGGTGGGGGAGCTGTTTTTT. Complete variable domain (other parts from reference TRBV7-2 and TRBJ2-2): GAGVSQSPSNKVTEKGKDVELRCDPISGHTALYWYRQSLGQGLEFLIYFQGNSAPDKSGLPSDRFSAERTGGSVSTLTIQRTQQEDSAVYLCASSLRQGVGELFFGEGSRLTVL.

The chain employs TRBV29-1 and TRBJ1-5; D is uncertain. CDR3 length equals 12 residues. The V and J ends lost 4 bases and 3 bases respectively, with 7 bases between them. CDR1 and CDR2 from the germline V gene are SQVTM and ANQGSEA. As DNA, the CDR3 is TGCAGCGTTGGGCAGAACAATCAGCCCCAGCATTTT. Translation: CSVGQNNQPQHF.

This clone was counted a few times. CDR3 nucleotide sequence: TGCAGCGTTGGGACAGGGTCTTCCACTGAAGCTTTCTTT. This sequence encodes CSVGTGSSTEAFF. The chain joins TRBV29-1 to TRBJ1-1, with 8 nucleotides matching TRBD1. The CDR3 runs 13 residues. V dropped 4 bases and J dropped 4; count of bases not matched to a gene: 5. From germline, CDR1 is SQVTM and CDR2 ANQGSEA. The whole variable domain, remainder taken from reference TRBV29-1 and TRBJ1-1, is SAVISQKPSRDICQRGTSLTIQCQVDSQVTMMFWYRQQPGQSLTLIATANQGSEATYESGFVIDKFPISRPNLTFSTLTVSNMSPEDSSIYLCSVGTGSSTEAFFGQGTRLTVV.

DNA for the CDR3: TGTGCCAGCAGCCCACTAGCGGGGATCACAGATACGCAGTATTTT. It translates to CASSPLAGITDTQYF. The chain uses TRBV7-3 and TRBJ2-3; 10 bases match TRBD2. Germline assignment: CDR1 SGHTA and CDR2 FQGTGA. V was pared by 5 bases and J by 2 bases, with 4 bases of the junction left unmatched. The CDR3 is 15 amino acids. Complete variable domain (other parts from reference TRBV7-3 and TRBJ2-3): GAGVSQTPSNKVTEKGKYVELRCDPISGHTALYWYRQSLGQGPEFLIYFQGTGAADDSGLPNDRFFAVRPEGSVSTLKIQRTERGDSAVYLCASSPLAGITDTQYFGPGTRLTVL.

The chain couples TRBV5-5 to TRBJ2-7; D may be TRBD1 (6 bases). With 2 bases removed from V and 3 bases from J, the gap between germline ends came to 15 bases. The germline V gene encodes CDR1 SGHKS and CDR2 YYEKEE (reference sequence). The CDR3 sequence is 15 residues long. CDR3 sequence reads: CASSFLGQGRYEQYF. The CDR3 DNA reads as TGTGCCAGCAGCTTCCTGGGACAAGGCCGCTACGAGCAGTACTTC.

This chain connects TRBV6-5 to TRBJ2-1, with TRBD1 matching 11 bases. The V gene's germline CDR1 is MNHEY and CDR2 SVGAGI. The CDR3 contains 13 residues. With V trimmed by 11 bases and J by 8 bases, 8 bases remained unmatched. The CDR3, as DNA: TGTGCCGCCACCTCGGACAGGGGGCATGAGCAGTTCTTC. Protein sequence: CAATSDRGHEQFF.

The chain employs TRBV14 and TRBJ2-7; 9 bases match TRBD2. Germline values: CDR1 SGHDN, CDR2 FVKESK. There are 14 residues in the CDR3. V was clipped by 3 bases and J by 4 bases; unmatched bases: 4. The CDR3 region is CASSHGLAPYEQYF. CDR3 nucleotides: TGTGCCAGCAGCCACGGACTAGCGCCGTACGAGCAGTACTTC.

The chain has TRBV19 and TRBJ1-2; TRBD1 matches 7 bases. CDR3 length: 16 amino acids. V gave up 8 bases and J gave up 0 bases; unmatched junction bases: 12. CDR1 is LNHDA and CDR2 is SQIVND in the germline V gene (reference sequence). The CDR3 region is CASDNRGRGANYGYTF. CDR3 nucleotides: TGTGCCAGTGACAACAGGGGCAGGGGAGCTAACTATGGCTACACCTTC.

The chain combines TRBV29-1 with TRBJ2-5; tentatively, D is TRBD2 (5 bases). Trimming cost V 2 bases and J 5 bases, with 12 bases left between them. The germline gives CDR1 SQVTM, CDR2 ANQGSEA. The length of the CDR3 is 13 residues. The CDR3 region is CSVEWASRETQYF. The CDR3 coding sequence is TGCAGCGTTGAATGGGCTAGCCGGGAGACCCAGTACTTC. The variable domain in full, completed from reference TRBV29-1 and TRBJ2-5, reads SAVISQKPSRDICQRGTSLTIQCQVDSQVTMMFWYRQQPGQSLTLIATANQGSEATYESGFVIDKFPISRPNLTFSTLTVSNMSPEDSSIYLCSVEWASRETQYFGPGTRLLVL.

The V call is TRBV3-1 (or the pseudogene TRBV3-2), the J call TRBJ2-5, with 8 bases identical to TRBD1. Germline loops: CDR1 LGHDT, CDR2 YNNKEL (reference sequence). The length of the CDR3 is 16 residues. V lost 0 bases, J lost 4 bases, and 7 bases stayed unmatched. CDR3 DNA: TGTGCCAGCAGCCAAGAGGGCCAGGGGGCGGGAGAGACCCAGTACTTC. Its translation: CASSQEGQGAGETQYF.

This chain connects TRBV19 to TRBJ1-5, with 8 bases aligning to TRBD1. The CDR3 totals 15 residues. Trimming at V came to 7 bases and at J to 2 bases, leaving 7 bases not matched to a gene. Germline V CDR1 and CDR2: LNHDA, SQIVND (reference sequence). DNA for the CDR3: TGTGCCAGTAATCGAGACAGGGGTGGCAATCAGCCCCAGCATTTT. Translated, it gives CASNRDRGGNQPQHF.

The chain is built from TRBV5-5 and TRBJ2-7, with TRBD2 as a possible D gene (5 bases). Germline CDR1 and CDR2: SGHKS and YYEKEE (reference sequence). This CDR3 contains 14 residues. Trimming cost V 1 base and J 4 bases, with 12 bases left between them. CDR3 in DNA: TGTGCCAGCAGCTTGACGGGGTCCGGATACGAGCAGTACTTC. Protein: CASSLTGSGYEQYF.

This rearrangement joins TRBV7-9 to TRBJ1-2; the D gene is possibly TRBD1 (5 bases). Germline loops: CDR1 SEHNR, CDR2 FQNEAQ (reference sequence). This CDR3 has 15 amino acids. Trimming removed 0 bases at V and 3 bases at J, with 11 bases between. CDR3: CASSLAGGSYYGYTF. CDR3 coding DNA: TGTGCCAGCAGCTTAGCGGGGGGGTCCTACTATGGCTACACCTTC.

A few counts support this clone. V is TRBV7-9 and J is TRBJ1-1; 10 nucleotides line up with TRBD1. V shed 5 bases and J 2 bases; nucleotides not matched to a gene: 5. Germline V gives CDR1 SEHNR, CDR2 FQNEAQ (reference sequence). The CDR3 runs to 15 residues. CDR3 sequence (DNA): TGTGCCAGCAGCCCGAGGGACAGGGGAAACACTGAAGCTTTCTTT. This translates into CASSPRDRGNTEAFF.

V gene TRBV2 combines with J gene TRBJ2-5, with D possibly matching TRBD1 (5 bases). CDR3 length: 14 amino acids. V was clipped by 0 bases and J by 5 bases, with 10 bases between them. Per germline, CDR1 SNHLY and CDR2 FYNNEI. The CDR3, as DNA: TGTGCCAGCAGTGAAGCTAGGGGTTCCGAGACCCAGTACTTC. Translation gives CASSEARGSETQYF.

This chain uses TRBV19 with TRBJ1-3; TRBD1 is a possible D gene (5 bases). The length of the CDR3 is 15 residues. V was trimmed by 3 bases and J by 0 bases, leaving 9 bases between them. Looked up from germline, CDR1 is LNHDA and CDR2 is SQIVND (reference sequence). In DNA, the CDR3 is TGTGCCAGTAGTATTGATGACAGCTCTGGAAACACCATATATTTT. This sequence encodes CASSIDDSSGNTIYF. The variable domain in full, with the rest retrieved from reference TRBV19 and TRBJ1-3, is DGGITQSPKYLFRKEGQNVTLSCEQNLNHDAMYWYRQDPGQGLRLIYYSQIVNDFQKGDIAEGYSVSREKKESFPLTVTSAQKNPTAFYLCASSIDDSSGNTIYFGEGSWLTVV.

The chain links TRBV19 to TRBJ1-4; D is perhaps TRBD1 (5 bases). Per germline, CDR1 LNHDA and CDR2 SQIVND (reference sequence). This CDR3 comprises 15 residues. V gave up 3 bases and J gave up 1 base, with 9 bases separating them. CDR3: CASSILGGTNEKLFF. As DNA, the CDR3 is TGTGCCAGTAGTATCTTGGGGGGAACTAATGAAAAACTGTTTTTT.

The chain uses TRBV20-1 and TRBJ2-3, with TRBD2 matching 9 bases. The V gene's germline CDR1 is DFQATT and CDR2 SNEGSKA (reference sequence). Trimming at V came to 3 bases and at J to 1 base, leaving 14 bases not matched to a gene. CDR3 length: 18 amino acids. DNA for the CDR3: TGCAGTGCTAGTGAGGGTCTAGCGGGATTAGTTGGCACAGATACGCAGTATTTT. This codes for CSASEGLAGLVGTDTQYF.

V gene TRBV7-3 combines with J gene TRBJ2-7, with D tentatively TRBD1 (6 bases). The CDR3 spans 14 residues. The germline V and J ends were trimmed by 5 bases and 3 bases, with 14 bases remaining between them. CDR1 and CDR2 (germline): SGHTA, FQGTGA. The CDR3 nucleotides read TGTGCCAGCAGCCCCTCGGGGACACACTACGAGCAGTACTTC. Residues: CASSPSGTHYEQYF.

The CDR3 protein is CASSPSTGGSEKLFF. In DNA, the CDR3 is TGTGCCAGCTCACCCTCGACAGGGGGCAGTGAAAAACTGTTTTTT. The chain has TRBV18 and TRBJ1-4, with 10 bases identical to TRBD1. Germline V lookup: CDR1 KGHSH, CDR2 LQKENI. There are 15 residues in the CDR3. Losses at the gene ends were 3 bases for V and 7 bases for J; bases not matched to a gene: 5.

The rearrangement uses TRBV5-5 and TRBJ2-5; no reliable D call. This CDR3 has 11 residues. V dropped 5 bases and J dropped 5 bases, with 7 bases sitting between them. The V gene's germline CDR1 is SGHKS and CDR2 YYEKEE (reference sequence). CDR3 DNA: TGTGCCAGCAGTCAACGGGAGACCCAGTACTTC. It is translated as CASSQRETQYF.

The chain links TRBV10-1 to TRBJ2-5; TRBD2 agrees at 12 bases. The germline gives CDR1 WNHNN, CDR2 SYGVQD (reference sequence). CDR3 length equals 13 residues. The V gene end was trimmed by 5 bases and the J gene end by 7 bases; junction bases not matched to a gene: 2. In DNA form, the CDR3 reads TGCGCCAGCAGTCCGGGACTAGCGGGGACCCAGTACTTC. It is translated as CASSPGLAGTQYF.

This rearrangement joins TRBV6-5 to TRBJ2-3; TRBD1 might be the D (7 bases). CDR1 is MNHEY and CDR2 is SVGAGI in the germline V gene. CDR3 length: 15 residues. Trimming took 6 bases from V and 3 from J, leaving 16 bases between them. CDR3 in DNA: TGTGCCAGCAGGAAGGGGGCAGGGGGGACAGATACGCAGTATTTT. The encoded protein is CASRKGAGGTDTQYF.

In this sample, this clone turned up a few times. This sequence joins TRBV7-6 and TRBJ2-7, with TRBD1 matching 7 bases. V shed 6 bases, J shed 3 bases, and the junction held 11 bases outside the gene matches. The CDR3 spans 15 residues. Germline CDR1 and CDR2: SGHVS and FNYEAQ. The CDR3 nucleotides read TGTGCCAGCAGACCTGAAGGGGGCTCCGGCTACGAGCAGTACTTC. Translating gives CASRPEGGSGYEQYF.